A single sample gave rise to the 25 T cell receptor beta chains below, sequenced in a study of beta chain features in type 1 diabetes. Findings of the study overall: All four CD4+ subsets of Type 1 diabetes patients contained TCRB CDR3s that were moderately but significantly shorter.

These receptors' antigens are unknown. Of the isolated RNA, all was reverse transcribed, and so the sequenced material was expressed TCRB transcripts. Assay: immunoSEQ multiplex PCR; the TCRdb copy retains only in-frame clones and omits some. This sample carries roughly 250,000 clones, roughly 20% of them seen once, and the ten largest clones take 0.028%. Sequencing input: naive CD4+ T cells from blood. The receptors originated from a woman in her thirties or forties with type 1 diabetes.

V is TRBV5-4 and J is TRBJ2-3; D possibly corresponds to TRBD1 (6 bases). Trimming cost V 2 bases and J 0 bases, with 13 bases left between them. The CDR3 length is 16 residues. Germline CDR1 SGHNT, CDR2 YYREEE (reference sequence). CDR3 sequence: CASSFPTGDSTDTQYF. DNA for the CDR3: TGTGCCAGCAGCTTCCCGACAGGAGATAGCACAGATACGCAGTATTTT.

The rearrangement uses TRBV5-6 and TRBJ2-1; perhaps TRBD2 as D (6 bases). The CDR3 covers 11 residues. V lost 4 bases and J lost 9, with 8 bases in between. CDR1 and CDR2 from the germline V gene are SGHDT and YYEEEE. The DNA for the CDR3 is TGTGCCAGCAGCCTCGGGGGTGAGCAGTTCTTC. Protein: CASSLGGEQFF.

The chain couples TRBV7-9 to TRBJ2-1; 10 bases are a match to TRBD2. CDR3 length: 15 residues. Losses at the gene ends were 4 bases for V and 3 bases for J; bases not matched to a gene: 3. Per the germline V gene, CDR1 is SEHNR and CDR2 is FQNEAQ (reference sequence). The CDR3 sequence: CASSSGTSVYNEQFF. DNA for the CDR3: TGTGCCAGCAGCTCTGGGACTAGCGTCTACAATGAGCAGTTCTTC. The full variable domain, in which reference TRBV7-9 and TRBJ2-1 provide the parts outside the CDR3, is DTGVSQNPRHKITKRGQNVTFRCDPISEHNRLYWYRQTLGQGPEFLTYFQNEAQLEKSRLLSDRFSAERPKGSFSTLEIQRTEQGDSAMYLCASSSGTSVYNEQFFGPGTRLTVL.

The chain links TRBV6-5 to TRBJ2-1, with 10 nucleotides matching TRBD1. Germline trimming cut 6 bases from V and 12 bases from J; bases unmatched to any gene: 8. Germline V gives CDR1 MNHEY, CDR2 SVGAGI. This CDR3 contains 13 residues. In DNA, the CDR3 is TGTGCCAGCAGATCGGGACAGGGGTTTTTGCAGTTCTTC. Translated: CASRSGQGFLQFF.

This sequence joins TRBV7-2 and TRBJ2-3, with D tentatively TRBD1 (6 bases). Germline V lookup: CDR1 SGHTA, CDR2 FQGNSA. This CDR3 is 18 amino acids long. Trimming took off 2 bases at V and 0 bases at J, with 18 bases between the two ends. The CDR3 DNA follows: TGTGCCAGCAGCTTATTAGGTGGGGTGGGGGCCAGCACAGATACGCAGTATTTT. This encodes CASSLLGGVGASTDTQYF.

The table lists this clone with a count of one. The chain carries TRBV19 and TRBJ2-3; 10 nucleotides agree with TRBD1. Germline CDR1 is LNHDA and CDR2 is SQIVND (reference sequence). J gave up 4 bases and V 8 bases, and 3 bases lay outside the gene matches. The CDR3 is made up of 13 amino acids. The DNA of the CDR3 is TGTGCCAGTTCCGGGACAGGGGCAGATACGCAGTATTTT. As protein: CASSGTGADTQYF.

The V and J genes are TRBV5-4 and TRBJ1-2, with D perhaps TRBD1 (6 bases). The V gene lost 5 bases and the J gene lost 8 bases, with 19 bases spanning the gap. The CDR3 length is 14 residues. The germline V gene encodes CDR1 SGHNT and CDR2 YYREEE (reference sequence). The CDR3 nucleotides are TGTGCCAGCAGTGGCGCGTTAGAGGGGGAAGGCTACACCTTC. This translates into CASSGALEGEGYTF.

CDR3 in DNA: TGTGCCAGCAGCTTGCGGGGGCCCTGGGGGGGCCAGTACTTC. The encoded protein is CASSLRGPWGGQYF. The chain joins TRBV5-6 to TRBJ2-5; D is perhaps TRBD2 (7 bases). The CDR3 totals 14 residues. Trimming shortened V by 1 base and J by 10 bases, and 17 bases separated the two germline ends. Germline V gives CDR1 SGHDT, CDR2 YYEEEE.

The CDR3 DNA is TGTGCCTGGAGAGAATCTCGGGGAGAGCAGTTCTTC. Protein product: CAWRESRGEQFF. The V and J genes are TRBV30 and TRBJ2-1; D may be TRBD2 (5 bases). Germline CDR1 is GTSNPN and CDR2 is SVGIG (reference sequence). V was pared by 3 bases and J by 10 bases, with 13 bases between. The CDR3 contains 12 residues.

The table lists this clone with a few counts. The V gene is TRBV7-9, the J gene TRBJ2-3, with 8 nucleotides matching TRBD1. There are 15 residues in the CDR3. Looked up from germline, CDR1 is SEHNR and CDR2 is FQNEAQ (reference sequence). V trimming: 5 bases; J trimming: 1 base; junction bases outside the gene matches: 5. The CDR3: CASSQGTGGTDTQYF. The DNA for the CDR3 is TGTGCCAGCAGCCAGGGGACAGGAGGCACAGATACGCAGTATTTT.

This clone was detected only a few times. This CDR3 reads CASSLREYGYTF. DNA for the CDR3: TGTGCCAGCAGTCTGAGGGAGTATGGCTACACCTTC. V and J are TRBV28 and TRBJ1-2; D gene ambiguous. This CDR3 is 12 amino acids long. V shed 5 bases and J shed 5 bases, with 9 bases lying between them. Germline V gene lookup returns CDR1 MDHEN and CDR2 SYDVKM.

DNA of the CDR3: TGTGCCAGCAGACTAGGGACAGGGCAAGAGACCCAGTACTTC. It translates to CASRLGTGQETQYF. This chain uses TRBV28 with TRBJ2-5, with 9 bases identical to TRBD1. V lost 6 bases, J lost 2 bases, and 4 bases stayed unmatched. CDR3 length equals 14 residues. Looked up from germline, CDR1 is MDHEN and CDR2 is SYDVKM.

The chain joins TRBV4-1 to TRBJ1-5, with 8 bases fitting TRBD1. This CDR3 is 16 amino acids long. Per the germline V gene, CDR1 is MGHRA and CDR2 is YSYEKL. J was trimmed by 1 base and V by 1 base; bases with no gene match: 3. The CDR3: CASSQARTGSNQPQHF. The CDR3 DNA reads as TGCGCCAGCAGCCAAGCTAGGACAGGGAGCAATCAGCCCCAGCATTTT.

V and J are TRBV2 and TRBJ2-1; tentative D call: TRBD1 (5 bases). V was shortened by 7 bases and J by 10 bases, with 11 bases between the two germline ends. The germline V gene encodes CDR1 SNHLY and CDR2 FYNNEI. The CDR3 consists of 11 residues. CDR3: CASNGAGEQFF. DNA of the CDR3: TGTGCCAGCAATGGGGCTGGGGAGCAGTTCTTC.

J is TRBJ1-1 and V is TRBV11-1; no clear D gene. Germline CDR1 reads SGHAT; CDR2 reads FQDESV (reference sequence). The CDR3 spans 12 residues. V lost 1 base, J lost 5 bases, and 5 bases lay in between. The CDR3 bases are TGTGCCAGCAGCTTAGTATTAACTGAAGCTTTCTTT. Its protein is CASSLVLTEAFF.

The chain recombines TRBV2 with TRBJ2-7; 7 positions agree with TRBD2. Looked up from germline, CDR1 is SNHLY and CDR2 is FYNNEI. The CDR3 extends over 16 amino acids. Trimming took 5 bases from V and 0 from J; bases not matched to a gene: 10. CDR3 sequence (DNA): TGTGCCAGCAGTTCTCCTGCCTGGGACTACTCCTACGAGCAGTACTTC. This sequence encodes CASSSPAWDYSYEQYF.

The table lists this clone with a few counts. V usage is TRBV7-2 and J usage is TRBJ2-4; TRBD1 aligns across 7 bases. Germline CDR1 is SGHTA and CDR2 is FQGNSA. The V segment lost 6 bases and the J segment 6 bases; nucleotides outside the gene matches: 8. The CDR3 covers 14 residues. As DNA, the CDR3 is TGTGCCAGCAGATTCCCGGGACAGCGAAACATTCAGTACTTC. This codes for CASRFPGQRNIQYF.

There are a few counts of this clone. The rearrangement uses TRBV28 and TRBJ2-7, with 8 positions matching TRBD2. From germline, CDR1 is MDHEN and CDR2 SYDVKM. The CDR3 contains 15 residues. The V and J ends lost 4 bases and 4 bases, in that order; junction bases with no gene match: 9. CDR3 nucleotides: TGTGCCAGCAGTTGGGGCGGCGGGAGGCAGTACGAGCAGTACTTC. This sequence encodes CASSWGGGRQYEQYF.

V is TRBV2 and J is TRBJ2-1; 7 positions match TRBD2. Germline trimming cut 9 bases from V and 0 bases from J; bases unmatched to any gene: 11. The CDR3 is 16 residues long. Germline CDR1 SNHLY, CDR2 FYNNEI. The CDR3 sequence is CASGAGRESSYNEQFF. CDR3 bases: TGTGCCAGTGGGGCGGGGCGGGAGAGCTCCTACAATGAGCAGTTCTTC.

This chain uses TRBV6-4 with TRBJ1-5; D call uncertain. In germline, CDR1 is MRHNA, CDR2 SNTAGT. CDR3 length: 14 amino acids. V dropped 4 bases and J dropped 7 bases, with 14 bases sitting between them. CDR3 DNA sequence: TGTGCCAGCAGTGTCACCCGAGGAGGCCAGCCCCAGCATTTT. It codes for CASSVTRGGQPQHF.

The rearrangement uses TRBV11-2 and TRBJ2-1; 11 nucleotides match TRBD2. CDR3 size: 18 residues. Germline assignment: CDR1 SGHAT and CDR2 FQNNGV. The junction had 10 bases not matched to a gene; V was cut back by 6 bases and J by 0 bases. CDR3 amino acids: CASRHRLAGGPSYNEQFF. CDR3 DNA: TGTGCCAGCAGACACCGGCTAGCGGGAGGCCCCTCCTACAATGAGCAGTTCTTC.

Only a few counts were recorded for this clone. The chain links TRBV4-3 to TRBJ1-2; D is perhaps TRBD1 (5 bases). Germline lookup yields CDR1 LGHNA and CDR2 YSLEER. CDR3 length equals 15 residues. V was clipped by 0 bases and J by 4 bases, with 12 bases between them. The CDR3 DNA is TGCGCCAGCAGCCAAGATCAGGACATTGGCTATGGCTACACCTTC. This encodes CASSQDQDIGYGYTF.

This clone was counted a few times. This sequence joins TRBV4-1 and TRBJ2-7; D might be TRBD1 (6 bases). The V gene's germline CDR1 is MGHRA and CDR2 YSYEKL. CDR3 length: 13 amino acids. With 6 bases removed from V and 6 bases from J, the gap between germline ends came to 15 bases. The CDR3 region is CASREITGIEQYF. The CDR3 DNA reads as TGCGCCAGCAGGGAGATCACAGGGATCGAGCAGTACTTC.

The genes are TRBV5-1 and TRBJ2-1; possible D gene TRBD2, 6 bases. This CDR3 region has 16 residues. The V end was cut by 0 bases, the J end by 4 bases, with 14 bases between. The V gene's germline CDR1 is SGHRS and CDR2 YFSETQ. Here the CDR3 reads CASSLVPRDSYNEQFF. In DNA form, the CDR3 reads TGCGCCAGCAGCTTGGTTCCCCGGGACTCTTACAATGAGCAGTTCTTC.

About this clone itself: Other DNA sequences from this sample encode an identical CDR3 as well. The CDR3 region is CASSVGSYGYTF. The CDR3 nucleotides are TGTGCCAGCAGCGTAGGCAGCTATGGCTACACCTTC. The chain couples TRBV9 to TRBJ1-2; no definite D call. The germline V and J ends were trimmed by 0 bases and 4 bases, with 4 bases remaining between them. Germline CDR1 is SGDLS and CDR2 is YYNGEE. CDR3 length: 12 amino acids.